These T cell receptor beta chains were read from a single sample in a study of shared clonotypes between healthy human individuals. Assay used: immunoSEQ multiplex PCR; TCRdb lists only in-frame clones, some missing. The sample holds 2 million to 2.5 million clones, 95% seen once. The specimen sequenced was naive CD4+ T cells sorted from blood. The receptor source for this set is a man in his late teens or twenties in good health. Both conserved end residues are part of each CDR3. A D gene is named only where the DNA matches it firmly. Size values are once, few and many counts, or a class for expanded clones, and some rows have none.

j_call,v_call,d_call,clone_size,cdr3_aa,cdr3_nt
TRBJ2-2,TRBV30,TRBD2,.,CALRGDTGELFF,TGTGCCTTACGGGGGGATACCGGGGAGCTGTTTTTT
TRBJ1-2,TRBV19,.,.,CASSTGGKNYGYTF,TGTGCCAGTAGCACAGGCGGGAAGAACTATGGCTACACCTTC
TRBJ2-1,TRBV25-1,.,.,CASSDSGKYNEQFF,TGTGCCAGCAGTGACTCAGGGAAATACAATGAGCAGTTCTTC
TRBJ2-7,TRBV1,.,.,CTSSQAGGSHPTYEQYF,TGCACCAGCAGCCAAGCGGGCGGCAGCCACCCCACCTACGAGCAGTACTTC
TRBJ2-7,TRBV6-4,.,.,CASIVTRGRATGYEQYF,TGTGCCAGCATAGTAACGAGGGGGAGGGCCACCGGGTACGAGCAGTACTTC
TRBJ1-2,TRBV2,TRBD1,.,CASRANGQELYGYTF,TGTGCCAGCAGAGCCAACGGACAGGAGCTCTATGGCTACACCTTC
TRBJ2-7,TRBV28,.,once,CASSLDSSYEQYF,TGTGCCAGCAGTTTGGATAGCTCCTACGAGCAGTACTTC
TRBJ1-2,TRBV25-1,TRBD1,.,CASSERTGSYYGYTF,TGTGCCAGCAGTGAACGGACAGGGTCCTACTATGGCTACACCTTC
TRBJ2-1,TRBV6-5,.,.,CASSYERGDEQFF,TGTGCCAGCAGTTACGAAAGGGGCGATGAGCAGTTCTTC
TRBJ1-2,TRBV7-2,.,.,CASSLGLTNYGYTF,TGTGCCAGCAGCTTAGGTTTGACTAACTATGGCTACACCTTC
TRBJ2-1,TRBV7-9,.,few,CASSLEGNEQFF,TGTGCCAGCAGCTTAGAGGGCAATGAGCAGTTCTTC
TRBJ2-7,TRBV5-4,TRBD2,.,CASSPGLAGIYEQYF,TGTGCCAGCAGCCCGGGACTAGCGGGAATCTACGAGCAGTACTTC
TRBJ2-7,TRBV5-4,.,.,CASSLRGSGENEQYF,TGTGCCAGCAGCTTGAGGGGGAGCGGGGAAAACGAGCAGTACTTC